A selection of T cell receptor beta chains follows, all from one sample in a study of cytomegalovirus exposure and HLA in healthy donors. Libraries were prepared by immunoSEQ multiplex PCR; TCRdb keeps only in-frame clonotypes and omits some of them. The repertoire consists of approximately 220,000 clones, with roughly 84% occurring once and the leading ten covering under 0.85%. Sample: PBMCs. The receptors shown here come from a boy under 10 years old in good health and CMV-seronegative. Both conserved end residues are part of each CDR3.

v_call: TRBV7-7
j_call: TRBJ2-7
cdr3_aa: CASSPGQGVSYEQYF

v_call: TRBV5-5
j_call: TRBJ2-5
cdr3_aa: CASSLLVAGVRETQYF

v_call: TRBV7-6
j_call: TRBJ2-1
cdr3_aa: CASSLGSTGSYNEQFF

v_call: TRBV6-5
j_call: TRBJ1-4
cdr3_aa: CASRANTGSEKLFF

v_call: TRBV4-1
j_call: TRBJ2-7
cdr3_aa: CASSQARQGYEQYF

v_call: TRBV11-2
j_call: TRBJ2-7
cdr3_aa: CASSLSGASYEQYF

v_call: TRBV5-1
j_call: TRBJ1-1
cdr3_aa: CASSLWSNTEAFF

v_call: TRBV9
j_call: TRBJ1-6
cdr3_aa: CASSVAQVDNSPLHF

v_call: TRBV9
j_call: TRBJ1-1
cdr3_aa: CASSVGGRGPNTEAFF

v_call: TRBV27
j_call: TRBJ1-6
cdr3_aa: CASTPGAYSPLHF

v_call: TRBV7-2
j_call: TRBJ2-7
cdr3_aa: CASSLSSGWGGEQYF

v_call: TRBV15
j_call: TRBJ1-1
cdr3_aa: CATSRGPIQGMNTEAFF

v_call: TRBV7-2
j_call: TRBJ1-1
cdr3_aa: CASSLGETEAFF

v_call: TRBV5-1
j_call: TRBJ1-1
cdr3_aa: CASSLGDRGTEAFF

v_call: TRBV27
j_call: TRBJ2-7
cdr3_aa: CASSLGRAYEQYF

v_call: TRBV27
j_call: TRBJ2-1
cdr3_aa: CASSLGQGDEQFF

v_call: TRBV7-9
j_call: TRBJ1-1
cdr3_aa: CASSFGGSEAFF

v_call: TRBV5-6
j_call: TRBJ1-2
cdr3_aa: CASSLNRVGGYTF

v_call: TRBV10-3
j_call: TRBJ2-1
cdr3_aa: CAISEAEIQFF

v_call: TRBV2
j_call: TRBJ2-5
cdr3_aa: CASSEAQGGGETQYF

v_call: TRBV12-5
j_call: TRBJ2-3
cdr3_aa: CASGPSRAGVGDTQYF

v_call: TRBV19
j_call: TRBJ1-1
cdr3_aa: CASSIGGVEAFF

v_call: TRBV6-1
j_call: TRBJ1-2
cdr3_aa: CASGDRGNGYTF

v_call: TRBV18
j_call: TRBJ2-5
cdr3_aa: CASSPRMETQYF

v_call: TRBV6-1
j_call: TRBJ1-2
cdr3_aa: CASSPGQRDYGYTF

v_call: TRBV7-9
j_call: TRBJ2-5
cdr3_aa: CASNLAGDETQYF

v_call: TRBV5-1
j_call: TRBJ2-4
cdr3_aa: CASSLAAGTFQYF

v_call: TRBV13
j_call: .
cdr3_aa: CASSLGSSPFSYEQYF

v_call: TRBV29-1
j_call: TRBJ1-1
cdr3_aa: CSVEDSIGGPLNTEAFF

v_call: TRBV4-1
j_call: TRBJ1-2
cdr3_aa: CASSQGLAGALVGYTF

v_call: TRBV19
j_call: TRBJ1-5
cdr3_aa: CASSMPGGSQPQHF

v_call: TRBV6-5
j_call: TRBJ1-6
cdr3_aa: CASSYRDRHSPLHF

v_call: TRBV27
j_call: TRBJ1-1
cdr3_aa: CASSPGGAGTEAFF

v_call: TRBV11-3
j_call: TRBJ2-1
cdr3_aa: CASSLEGREGPFF

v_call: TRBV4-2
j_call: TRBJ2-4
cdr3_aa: CASSQALVNIQYF

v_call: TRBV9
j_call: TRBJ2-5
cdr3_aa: CASSVGSGGQETQYF

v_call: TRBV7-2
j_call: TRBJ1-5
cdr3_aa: CASSFRGNQPQHF

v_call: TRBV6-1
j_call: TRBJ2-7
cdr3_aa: CASTRLAGPYEQYF

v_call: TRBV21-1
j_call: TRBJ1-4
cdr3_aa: CASSKVRPTGKLFF

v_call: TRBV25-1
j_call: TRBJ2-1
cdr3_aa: CASSGTSGSSVPHEQFF

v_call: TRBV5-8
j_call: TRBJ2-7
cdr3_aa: CASSLVHPGEQYF

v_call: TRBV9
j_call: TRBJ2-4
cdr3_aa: CASSVAPGGGGIQYF

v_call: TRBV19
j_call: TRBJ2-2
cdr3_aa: CASQGDTGELFF

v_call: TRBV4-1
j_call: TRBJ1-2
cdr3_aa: CASSQVFSGSVYTF

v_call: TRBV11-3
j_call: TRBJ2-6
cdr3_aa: CASSLAGQGEFLTF

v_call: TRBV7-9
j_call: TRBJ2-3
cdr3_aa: CASSLVTESTDTQYF

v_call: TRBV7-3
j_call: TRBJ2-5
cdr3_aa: CASSLGGTGIQETQYF

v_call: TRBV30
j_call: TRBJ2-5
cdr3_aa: CAWRLAGGPETQYF

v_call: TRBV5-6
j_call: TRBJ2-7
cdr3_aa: CASSLGTGGTYEQYF

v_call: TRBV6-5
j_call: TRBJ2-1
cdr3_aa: CASSPRGYRADEQFF